The clone carrying this TCR beta chain was detected a few times. The same CDR3 also results from other DNA sequences found in this sample. This sample stems from a study of blood T cell repertoires in COVID-19. Study as a whole: Samples of COVID-19 (acute and convalescent) were obtained from the United States, Italy and Spain.

V lost 2 bases to trimming and J lost 5 bases; unmatched junction nucleotides: 4. Germline V lookup: CDR1 SGHRS, CDR2 YFSETQ. This CDR3 has 14 amino acids. As handled by the study authors: Researchers report that nucleated cell counts were estimated from reference gene primer amplification. Profiled with immunoSEQ multiplex PCR; TCRdb holds only in-frame clones, not every one. V, J and clone size reflect that table, while D and trimming were determined from the DNA. The sample holds roughly 180,000 clones, about 85% seen once. What was sequenced was peripheral blood. The chain joins TRBV5-1 to TRBJ2-5; TRBD1 matches at 9 bases. This clonotype was sampled from a man aged 60 to 75 who had recovered from COVID-19. In DNA, the CDR3 is TGCGCCAGCAGCTTAGGGACAGGGCGTGAGACCCAGTACTTC. It specifies CASSLGTGRETQYF.